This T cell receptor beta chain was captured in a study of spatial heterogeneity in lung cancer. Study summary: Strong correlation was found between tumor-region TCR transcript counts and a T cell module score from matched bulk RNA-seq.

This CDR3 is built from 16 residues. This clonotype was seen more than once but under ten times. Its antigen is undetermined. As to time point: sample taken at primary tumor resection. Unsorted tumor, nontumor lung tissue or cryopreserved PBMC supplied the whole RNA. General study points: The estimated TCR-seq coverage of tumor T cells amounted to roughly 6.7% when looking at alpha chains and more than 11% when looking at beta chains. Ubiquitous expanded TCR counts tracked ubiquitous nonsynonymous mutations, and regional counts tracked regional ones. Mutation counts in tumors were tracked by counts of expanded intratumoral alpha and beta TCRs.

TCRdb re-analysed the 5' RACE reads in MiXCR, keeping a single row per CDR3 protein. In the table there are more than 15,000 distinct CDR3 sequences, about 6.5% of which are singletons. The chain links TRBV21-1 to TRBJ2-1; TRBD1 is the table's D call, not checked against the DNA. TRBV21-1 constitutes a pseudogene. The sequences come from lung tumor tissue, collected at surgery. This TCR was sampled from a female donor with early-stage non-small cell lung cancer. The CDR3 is CASSEKLGGSDNEQFF. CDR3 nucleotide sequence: TGTGCCAGCAGCGAAAAACTTGGGGGGAGCGACAATGAGCAGTTCTTC.